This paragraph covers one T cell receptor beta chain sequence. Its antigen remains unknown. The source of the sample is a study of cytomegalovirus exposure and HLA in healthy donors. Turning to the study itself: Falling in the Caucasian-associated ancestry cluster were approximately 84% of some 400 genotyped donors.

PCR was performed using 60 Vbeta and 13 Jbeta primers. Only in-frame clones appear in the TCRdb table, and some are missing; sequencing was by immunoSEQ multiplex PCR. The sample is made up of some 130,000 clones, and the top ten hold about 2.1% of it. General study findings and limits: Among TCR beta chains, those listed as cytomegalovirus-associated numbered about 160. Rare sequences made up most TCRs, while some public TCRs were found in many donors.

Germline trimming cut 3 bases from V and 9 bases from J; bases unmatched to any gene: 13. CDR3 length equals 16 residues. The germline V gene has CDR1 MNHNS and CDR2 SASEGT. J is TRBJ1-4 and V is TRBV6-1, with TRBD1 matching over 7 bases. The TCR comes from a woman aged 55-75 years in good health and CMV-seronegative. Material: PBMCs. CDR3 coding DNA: TGTGCCAGCAGTGATTCCCCCGGGACAGTTTTACAAAAACTGTTTTTT. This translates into CASSDSPGTVLQKLFF.